What follows are 18 T cell receptor beta chains derived from one specimen sequenced in a study of T-cell memory formation after mild COVID-19. From the 5' RACE reads, TCRdb called clonotypes with MiXCR, one entry per CDR3 protein. The sample includes 350,000 to 500,000 distinct CDR3 sequences, about a quarter of them seen just once. Material for sequencing was PBMCs or a T cell subset sorted from them (not recorded which). These receptors all stem from an adult woman who had mild COVID-19 (a few samples of this study predate the infection). Cell type and time point are not known.

The sample holds many counts of this clonotype. J is TRBJ2-7 and V is TRBV5-6; D gene uncertain. Germline V gene lookup returns CDR1 SGHDT and CDR2 YYEEEE. This CDR3 has 11 amino acids. V was pared by 4 bases and J by 4 bases, with 6 bases between. CDR3 nucleotides: TGTGCCAGCAGCAGAAGGTACGAGCAGTACTTC. This translates into CASSRRYEQYF.

V and J are TRBV20-1 and TRBJ1-5; D remains unclear. CDR1 is DFQATT, CDR2 SNEGSKA, per germline (reference sequence). The CDR3 consists of 15 residues. V was pared by 0 bases and J by 0 bases, with 9 bases between. CDR3 region: CSARDNSYSNQPQHF. The CDR3 DNA sequence: TGCAGTGCTAGAGATAACAGCTATAGCAATCAGCCCCAGCATTTT.

The chain couples TRBV18 to TRBJ2-7; D may be TRBD1 (6 bases). This CDR3 comprises 14 residues. Germline CDR1 reads KGHSH; CDR2 reads LQKENI. Trimming pared 6 bases from V and 0 bases from J, leaving 12 bases between. The CDR3 here is CASSPDRSSYEQYF. CDR3 in DNA: TGTGCCAGCTCGCCCGACAGGAGCTCCTACGAGCAGTACTTC.

V and J are TRBV7-9 and TRBJ2-6; weak D call: TRBD2 (5 bases). The CDR3 runs 16 residues. Trimming took off 1 base at V and 0 bases at J, with 7 bases between the two ends. CDR1 and CDR2 from the germline V gene are SEHNR and FQNEAQ (reference sequence). The DNA for the CDR3 is TGTGCCAGCAGCTTAGAGGGAGTCTCTGGGGCCAACGTCCTGACTTTC. Its protein is CASSLEGVSGANVLTF. Using reference TRBV7-9 and TRBJ2-6 for the parts outside the CDR3, the full variable domain is DTGVSQNPRHKITKRGQNVTFRCDPISEHNRLYWYRQTLGQGPEFLTYFQNEAQLEKSRLLSDRFSAERPKGSFSTLEIQRTEQGDSAMYLCASSLEGVSGANVLTFGAGSRLTVL.

The chain carries TRBV27 and TRBJ1-1; TRBD1 might be the D (5 bases). V lost 7 bases and J lost 1, with 13 bases in between. CDR3 length: 14 residues. Germline V gene data show CDR1 as MNHEY and CDR2 as SMNVEV (reference sequence). CDR3 loop: CASNQGRANTEAFF. CDR3 coding DNA: TGTGCCAGCAACCAGGGCCGGGCGAACACTGAAGCTTTCTTT.

A few counts support this clonotype. The gene calls are TRBV6-6 and TRBJ1-1; a possible D gene is TRBD1 (5 bases). The CDR3 covers 14 residues. Germline V gene lookup returns CDR1 MNHNY and CDR2 SVGAGI (reference sequence). Trimming stripped 9 bases from V and 1 base from J, with 15 bases between. The CDR3 reads CASRGTTSNTEAFF. The CDR3, as DNA: TGTGCCAGTAGAGGGACCACCTCGAACACTGAAGCTTTCTTT.

V usage is TRBV5-1 and J usage is TRBJ2-7; D may be TRBD1 or TRBD2 (6 bases each). CDR3 length: 14 residues. Germline CDR1 and CDR2: SGHRS and YFSETQ. The germline V and J ends were trimmed by 6 bases and 1 base, with 14 bases remaining between them. In DNA form, the CDR3 reads TGCGCCAGCAAGGGGGGCGAAGGATCCTACGAGCAGTACTTC. It is translated as CASKGGEGSYEQYF.

This chain uses TRBV30 with TRBJ2-3; D unresolved. Trimming pared 4 bases from V and 1 base from J, leaving 15 bases between. From germline, CDR1 is GTSNPN and CDR2 SVGIG (reference sequence). The CDR3 has 15 residues. The CDR3 loop is CAWTKWVWGTDTQYF. The CDR3 bases are TGTGCCTGGACCAAGTGGGTTTGGGGCACAGATACGCAGTATTTT.

V is TRBV2 and J is TRBJ2-6; 10 bases match TRBD2. CDR1 is SNHLY, CDR2 FYNNEI, per germline. The V segment lost 1 base and the J segment 2 bases; nucleotides outside the gene matches: 2. The CDR3 is made up of 17 amino acids. The CDR3 DNA reads TGTGCCAGCAGTGAAGGGCTAGCGGGGGCTGGGGCCAACGTCCTGACTTTC. It encodes CASSEGLAGAGANVLTF. Full variable domain (missing parts from reference TRBV2 and TRBJ2-6): EPEVTQTPSHQVTQMGQEVILRCVPISNHLYFYWYRQILGQKVEFLVSFYNNEISEKSEIFDDQFSVERPDGSNFTLKIRSTKLEDSAMYFCASSEGLAGAGANVLTFGAGSRLTVL.

The V call is TRBV3-1, the J call TRBJ2-1; weak D call: TRBD2 (6 bases). There are 14 residues in the CDR3. V lost 1 base and J lost 6, with 10 bases in between. Germline CDR1 LGHDT, CDR2 YNNKEL (reference sequence). The CDR3: CASSQVPRGNEQFF. CDR3 DNA: TGTGCCAGCAGCCAAGTTCCGCGGGGCAATGAGCAGTTCTTC.

In DNA form, the CDR3 reads TGTGCCAGCAGCCCAGGATGGGGGCTCGGTGAGACCCAGTACTTC. It encodes CASSPGWGLGETQYF. The J gene is TRBJ2-5, the V gene TRBV7-6; tentatively, D is TRBD1 (6 bases). CDR1 and CDR2 from the germline V gene are SGHVS and FNYEAQ. V gave up 5 bases and J gave up 5 bases, with 18 bases separating them. This CDR3 comprises 15 residues.

In this sample, this clonotype turned up once. V gene TRBV5-6 combines with J gene TRBJ2-3, with D possibly being TRBD2 (5 bases). The V and J ends lost 4 bases and 9 bases respectively, with 12 bases between them. The CDR3 is made up of 12 amino acids. From germline, CDR1 is SGHDT and CDR2 YYEEEE. The CDR3 DNA follows: TGTGCCAGCAGCGTGGTGGGAGTCACGCAGTATTTT. It translates to CASSVVGVTQYF.

The chain employs TRBV29-1 and TRBJ1-1, with 10 bases aligning to TRBD1. V lost 6 bases to trimming and J lost 5 bases; unmatched junction nucleotides: 9. Germline-derived CDR1 and CDR2 are SQVTM and ANQGSEA. This CDR3 spans 14 amino acids. CDR3: CSVGTGTGVTEAFF. The CDR3 DNA reads as TGCAGCGTGGGAACCGGGACAGGGGTTACTGAAGCTTTCTTT.

This chain connects TRBV12-3 or TRBV12-4 to TRBJ2-1; 9 nucleotides line up with TRBD2. V gave up 5 bases and J gave up 10 bases; unmatched junction bases: 18. This CDR3 spans 17 amino acids. The CDR3 protein is CASSPDSSGGLVGEQFF. The CDR3, as DNA: TGTGCCAGCAGTCCCGATTCGAGCGGGGGGTTGGTCGGGGAGCAGTTCTTC.

Here the CDR3 reads CATSAAERAGDNGYTF. Written as DNA, the CDR3 is TGTGCCACCAGTGCAGCAGAAAGGGCAGGCGATAATGGCTACACCTTC. The chain couples TRBV24-1 to TRBJ1-2, with unresolved D. The CDR3 contains 16 residues. The germline V gene encodes CDR1 KGHDR and CDR2 SFDVKD. The V end was cut by 5 bases, the J end by 6 bases, with 21 bases between.

The V call is TRBV7-9, the J call TRBJ2-7; D perhaps matches TRBD1 (5 bases). V lost 8 bases and J 3 bases, leaving 8 bases between the germline ends. The CDR3 sequence is 11 residues long. Germline CDR1 SEHNR, CDR2 FQNEAQ (reference sequence). The CDR3 DNA reads as TGTGCCAGCGCAGGGAACTACGAGCAGTACTTC. Its protein product is CASAGNYEQYF.

V and J are TRBV4-1 and TRBJ2-5; 10 nucleotides agree with TRBD2. CDR3 length: 18 residues. Germline-derived CDR1 and CDR2 are MGHRA and YSYEKL. V was clipped by 5 bases and J by 1 base; unmatched bases: 13. The CDR3 DNA reads as TGCGCCAGCAGCTCCCGGTTCCGGACTAGCGGCTCCCAAGAGACCCAGTACTTC. It specifies CASSSRFRTSGSQETQYF.

This sequence joins TRBV5-1 and TRBJ2-5; D is undetermined. Germline V gene sequence: CDR1 SGHRS, CDR2 YFSETQ. The CDR3 sequence is 14 residues long. Trimming took 7 bases from V and 3 from J, leaving 16 bases between them. CDR3 loop: CASCIGSAEETQYF. The CDR3 DNA is TGCGCCAGCTGTATCGGATCGGCAGAAGAGACCCAGTACTTC.